In its sample, the clone carrying this TCR beta chain was seen a few times. Its matching antigen is unknown. As the method for making TCR beta libraries, quantitative 5'-RACE with molecular barcodes was used. TCRdb called the 5' RACE reads again in MiXCR, with one record for every CDR3 protein. The sample yields roughly 200,000 distinct CDR3 sequences, around a quarter seen once. This record belongs to a study of CD8 T cells in ankylosing spondylitis. Overall study findings and caveats: Matched ankylosing spondylitis synovial fluid reportedly contained a significantly enriched population of disease-linked clones. Among TCR beta sequences, a motif of eight or nine highly homologous variants appeared characteristic of ankylosing spondylitis blood. Earlier literature documents some of the motif variants in reactive arthritis synovial fluid and blood.

V gave up 4 bases and J gave up 5 bases; unmatched junction bases: 8. This CDR3 has 14 amino acids. Germline values: CDR1 SGDLS, CDR2 YYNGEE. The clonotype originates from a male donor with ankylosing spondylitis or in good health (not recorded which). This chain links TRBV9 with TRBJ1-2, with 7 bases aligning to TRBD1. The sequencing input was blood, either unsorted or a sorted T cell fraction (not recorded which). The CDR3 loop reads CASSPPDRRYGYTF. CDR3 DNA: TGTGCCAGCAGCCCCCCGGACAGGCGTTATGGCTACACCTTC. Based on the CDR3 plus reference TRBV9 and TRBJ1-2, the full variable domain is DSGVTQTPKHLITATGQRVTLRCSPRSGDLSVYWYQQSLDQGLQFLIQYYNGEERAKGNILERFSAQQFPDLHSELNLSSLELGDSALYFCASSPPDRRYGYTFGSGTRLTVV.